The source of this TCR beta chain is a study of cytomegalovirus exposure and HLA in healthy donors (dated by TCRdb to the late 2010s). With respect to the entire study: In an earlier analysis of under 600 of the donors, about 270 Gb of sequence data and 117 million unique TCR beta sequences from roughly 180 million T cells were reported. Rather than drawing on any new phenotypic data, the later analysis identified candidate immune exposures from TCR beta sequences and the way those sequences occurred across donors. The study aimed to test whether signatures of past pathogen exposure could be identified by cataloging public T cell receptors. To study patterns of TCR occurrence, a later analysis re-analyzed previously published TCR beta repertoires from 600 to 750 donors and added high-resolution HLA genotyping. The study combined high-throughput TCR immunosequencing, statistical association of individual TCRs with disease status, and machine learning to predict cytomegalovirus infection status. The number of typed donors differed by locus: roughly 620-630 for A, B, C, DRB1 and DQB1; 500 to 550 for DQA1; some 610 for DPA1; and around 490 for DPB1. Among the approximately 400 genotyped donors, around 81% belonged to the genetic ancestry cluster associated with self-reported Caucasian donors. In a later genetic analysis, genome-wide SNP genotypes for about 55% of the roughly 700 donors were used, and that subset was treated as a discovery cohort. Along with the approximately 700-subject first cohort, a separate validation cohort of 120 different subjects was used. On average, about 200,000 unique TCR beta nucleotide sequences were sequenced per donor among some 430 genotyped donors of the cohort, with 15% to 20% of those sequences being non-productive. HLA typing covered class I and class II loci at four-digit resolution. Donor age, sex, ethnicity and CMV serostatus were compiled together with the repertoire data. Roughly 5 DR-DQ haplotypes were handled as single units for association and clustering, since linkage in the cohort was strong. All discovery cohort repertoires had been generated using a single sequencing platform. Approximately 300 gigabases of sequencing data and around 90 million unique TCR sequences made up an early release that covered fewer than 650 HLA-typed donors. To decide whether each TCR beta V gene segment behaved as functional or pseudogenic, an earlier analysis of some 540 of the donors relied on high-throughput TCR beta sequencing. The study profiled the T cell repertoires of more than 500 subjects by immunosequencing and related them to cytomegalovirus serostatus.

Library preparation used the immunoSEQ multiplex PCR assay. The multiplex PCR relied on a mix of 60 forward primers for TCR Vbeta segments and 13 reverse primers for TCR Jbeta segments. A multiplex PCR assay on genomic DNA amplified the CDR3 region of rearranged TCR beta genes. The Illumina HiSeq System was used to sequence the amplified TCR beta libraries as 87-base-pair reads. Concerning the study's data processing: Across the 670 or so repertoires, a later analysis counted 80 million or so unique TCR beta chains, around 11 million of which were shared by at least two donors. To remove PCR and sequencing errors, raw reads were error-corrected and collapsed into unique sequences using a nearest-neighbor algorithm that merged closely related sequences. Alignment of CDR3 sequences to IMGT reference sequences was used to assign V, D and J gene segments. Each retained sequence needed at least a six-nucleotide match to both a V gene segment and a J gene segment. A rearrangement counted as productive if the CDR3 had no stop codons and remained in frame with V and J, and every other rearrangement counted as non-productive. CDR3 was defined by IMGT convention, running from the second conserved V-encoded cysteine to the conserved J-encoded phenylalanine. In an earlier analysis of around 640 of the donors, sequences lacking an unambiguous match to a single V gene segment were excluded. An earlier analysis of several hundred of the donors called V segments functional above 56.7% productive rearrangements and segregating when the between-donor standard deviation exceeded 5%. A statistical classification framework was built to diagnose cytomegalovirus status from the catalog of TCR beta chain sequences. V and J gene assignment, in a later analysis, came from comparing TCR nucleotide sequences with IMGT/GENE-DB human TR gene sequences. A later analysis assigned CDR3 sequences and most-parsimonious VDJ recombination scenarios with the TCRdist pipeline. In a later analysis, each TCR beta chain was defined by its CDR3 amino acid sequence together with its V-gene family, and reads lacking a unique V-gene family were excluded. A later analysis removed several hundred highly shared, low-generation-probability nucleotide sequences to deal with suspected cross-contamination and a sequencing artifact. For each public chain, a later analysis derived a clonal expansion index from normalized ranks of inferred template counts within each repertoire. A later analysis computed generation probabilities with a VDJ recombination model fitted to out-of-frame rearrangements, and checked the results against IGoR. In a later analysis, TCR-TCR, TCR-HLA and TCR-CMV co-occurrence was scored with hypergeometric tests, and a repertoire-size bias correction was applied to TCR pairs. In a later analysis, false discovery rates were estimated by permuting HLA or CMV assignments 20 times. A later analysis grouped co-occurring TCRs with DBSCAN, adding TCRdist sequence similarity when clustering within HLA-allele-positive subsets. Repertoires with fewer than 30,000 or more than 120,000 public chains, plus five repertoires with anomalous nucleotide sharing, were excluded from co-occurrence clustering. The source is immuneACCESS, and TCRdb retained only in-frame sequences with V and J called. Part of the clones is not carried over; for the studies checked, unresolved V genes explain less than half of this, and the remainder is unexplained. V and J calls and clone size are given by that table; D and trimming were obtained from the DNA. Across this sample there are about 140,000 clones, with around three quarters seen only once. The top ten hold 1.5% to 2% of the sample.

CDR1 and CDR2, per the germline V gene, are SQVTM and ANQGSEA. The cysteine opens and the phenylalanine closes a CDR3 of 18 amino acids. The only DNA kept is the CDR3, 54 bases in frame from the first base. Unmatched junction bases come to 15, with V trimmed by 1 base and J by 1 base. On this clone: The antigen it recognizes is unknown. Base quality data are lacking; no much larger clone is found one base away.

Results and caveats for the whole study, not just this receptor: An association between a missense DCLRE1C variant and V-gene and J-gene trimming of TCR beta chains was found in a later genetic analysis and replicated in an independent cohort. A further reported finding was that TCR beta sequences accurately predicted the HLA-A and HLA-B alleles for most subjects in the first cohort. A few of the identified cytomegalovirus-associated TCR beta chains were confirmed in vitro to be specific for cytomegalovirus antigens. For the cohort, immune exposure information was limited to CMV serostatus. According to a later genetic analysis, donors in an Asian-associated ancestry cluster had fewer N-insertions in productive TCRs than the approximately 630-donor mean. The classifier was reported to diagnose cytomegalovirus status with high specificity and sensitivity in both the original and validation cohorts. A later analysis found that HLA-associated TCR beta chains were more clonally expanded and had lower generation probabilities than equally common non-associated chains. Specific HLA alleles were associated with roughly 16,000 TCR beta sequences at a false discovery rate of 0.05 in a later analysis. An earlier analysis of approximately 530 of the donors showed that most TCR beta V segments appeared in productive rearrangements either about 87% or about 30% of the time, which broadly matched IMGT annotations. Only TCR beta chains were sequenced in this cohort, and the absence of alpha or paired-chain data limited detectable features. In a later analysis, several top co-occurrence clusters were reported to appear linked to parvovirus B19, influenza, CMV and Epstein-Barr virus. Presence/absence analyses assumed roughly uniform sequencing depth across donors, an assumption that may not hold. Most CMV-associated TCR beta chains appeared to be HLA-restricted in a later analysis, and the HLA associations seemed to be driven largely by CMV exposure. Linkage disequilibrium might explain the correlated functional status among segregating V segments, but an unknown experimental factor could not be ruled out. In the study, around 150 TCR beta chains were listed as associated with cytomegalovirus. Because some donors lacked HLA typing at each locus, the association tests relied only on the typed subset. The 87-base-pair reads could not distinguish some IMGT-functional V segments, including TRBV6-2 and TRBV6-3, so those segments were excluded. While some public TCRs were present in many individuals, most TCR sequences turned up only very rarely across donors. The authors suggested that the approach could potentially be extended to other disease states and immunological phenotypes. The sequencing pipeline was judged likely to have produced a cluster of highly shared sequence variants as a technical artifact. When HLA alleles, especially DR and DQ, strongly co-occurred, attributing TCR associations to individual alleles was difficult. In a later analysis, TCR association rates were found to vary across HLA loci, with the most associated TCRs seen for DRB1 alleles and the fewest for HLA-C alleles. Because counts were too low, 15 to 20 rarely observed V segments, including chromosome 9 orphons, were excluded from the earlier analysis of several hundred of the donors.

The cohort consisted of 666 healthy bone marrow donors. All cohort members were sampled while nominally healthy, although unrecorded immune exposures were likely present. The donor was CMV seronegative and belonged to the group of approximately 320 seronegative cohort members. A peripheral blood sample was collected from each donor, and TCR beta sequencing was performed on peripheral blood mononuclear cells. Genomic DNA was extracted from the blood cell samples with the Qiagen DNeasy Blood Extraction Kit. This TCR derives from a middle-aged man in good health and CMV-seronegative. Sequenced: PBMCs. Recombination linked TRBV29-1 to TRBJ1-1; 7 bases in between match TRBD1. The DNA sequence reads TGCAGCGTTGAAGCATCCCGGACAGGCCCTACCCGGAACACTGAAGCTTTCTTT. This translates into CSVEASRTGPTRNTEAFF.